The rows below give T cell receptor beta chains drawn from one sample of a study of technical replicates of blood from a handful of donors. Only in-frame clones appear in the TCRdb table, and some are missing; sequencing was by immunoSEQ multiplex PCR. The sample includes around 15,000 clones, under 90% seen only once; the top ten take about 9.4%. Source material: PBMCs. The receptors originated from a human donor in good health. Some clones in this sample may be carry-over from other donors' samples. The CDR3 runs from the conserved cysteine through the conserved F or W. The D gene is left open where the match is weak. Clone size is shown for a subset of rows, as once, few, many or a class of expanded clone.

clone_size | j_call | v_call | d_call | cdr3_nt | cdr3_aa
few | TRBJ1-1 | TRBV2 | TRBD1 | TGTGCCAGCATAGTTGGACAGGGTGACACTGAAGCTTTCTTT | CASIVGQGDTEAFF
. | TRBJ1-1 | TRBV30 | TRBD1 | TGTGCCTGGAGTGGCGACAGGGGGAACACTGAAGCTTTCTTT | CAWSGDRGNTEAFF
. | TRBJ1-1 | TRBV6-4 | . | TGTGCCAGCAGACAGGGTGCTGAAGCTTTCTTT | CASRQGAEAFF
. | TRBJ1-3 | TRBV28 | . | TGTGCCAGCAGTTTCACAGGGATGGGGTTTCTCTCTGGAAACACCATATATTTT | CASSFTGMGFLSGNTIYF
. | TRBJ2-1 | TRBV27 | TRBD2 | TGTGCCAGCAGTCCCACTAGCGCCGGTGAGCAGTTCTTC | CASSPTSAGEQFF
. | TRBJ2-2 | TRBV11-2 | . | TGTGCCAGCAGCTTACAGGGAGGCACCGGGGAGCTGTTTTTT | CASSLQGGTGELFF
. | TRBJ2-6 | TRBV30 | . | TGTGCCTGGTCTTCTGGGGCCAACGTCCTGACTTTC | CAWSSGANVLTF
. | TRBJ2-5 | TRBV7-2 | TRBD2 | TGTGCCAGCGAGGCGGTGGCTGCTAGCGGGAGTCAAGAGACCCAGTACTTC | CASEAVAASGSQETQYF
. | TRBJ1-5 | TRBV19 | . | TGTGCCAGTAGTATCAAGGCCTCGGAGGCGGGTCAGCCCCAGCATTTT | CASSIKASEAGQPQHF
. | TRBJ2-7 | TRBV30 | . | TGTGCCTGGAGTGAGGACAGAAGGCAGTACTTC | CAWSEDRRQYF
. | TRBJ2-2 | TRBV2 | TRBD2 | TGTGCCAGCAGTGAAGGACTAGCGGGAGTCGTAACCGGGGAGCTGTTTTTT | CASSEGLAGVVTGELFF
once | TRBJ1-3 | TRBV6-5 | . | TGTGCCAGCAGTCGCGGGACTTCAGGAAACACCATATATTTT | CASSRGTSGNTIYF
few | TRBJ2-7 | TRBV9 | . | TGTGCCAGCAGCGTAGATTCCGGCTACGAGCAGTACTTC | CASSVDSGYEQYF
. | TRBJ1-5 | TRBV27 | . | TGTGCCAGCAGTCGACCGGGTAGCAATCAGCCCCAGCATTTT | CASSRPGSNQPQHF
. | TRBJ2-1 | TRBV5-6 | TRBD2 | TGTGCCAGCAGCTCACATCCGGGACTAGCGGGCGGGCAGCAGTTCTTC | CASSSHPGLAGGQQFF
once | TRBJ2-1 | TRBV19 | TRBD2 | TGTGCCAGTAGCTTTAGCGGGGTGGCTGGGAATGAGCAGTTCTTC | CASSFSGVAGNEQFF
once | TRBJ2-7 | TRBV4-1 | TRBD2 | TGCGCCAGCAGCCCAGAAGGAGGCGGGAGTAGCTACGAGCAGTACTTC | CASSPEGGGSSYEQYF
once | TRBJ2-1 | TRBV27 | TRBD2 | TGTGCCAGCAGGCCAGCGGGACTAAAATTTGAGCAGTTCTTC | CASRPAGLKFEQFF
. | TRBJ1-1 | TRBV30 | . | TGTGCCGAGAACAGGGAGACTGAAGCTTTCTTT | CAENRETEAFF
. | TRBJ1-3 | TRBV5-4 | . | TGTGCCAGCAGCTTGTACAGCTCCTCTGGAAACACCATATATTTT | CASSLYSSSGNTIYF
few | TRBJ1-1 | TRBV7-9 | TRBD1 | TGTGCCAGCAGCTCCCAGGGGGAGAGGAACACTGAAGCTTTCTTT | CASSSQGERNTEAFF
. | TRBJ2-1 | TRBV7-8 | . | TGTGCCAGCAGCTTATTGCTAGACCACCTAATCAATGAGCAGTTCTTC | CASSLLLDHLINEQFF
. | TRBJ2-7 | TRBV27 | TRBD2 | TGTGCCAGCAGTTCTCAGACTAGCGGGAGGCACGAGCAGTACTTC | CASSSQTSGRHEQYF
once | TRBJ1-1 | TRBV30 | TRBD1 | TGTGCCTGGAGGACCCAGGGGGTGAACACTGAAGCTTTCTTT | CAWRTQGVNTEAFF
. | TRBJ2-7 | TRBV5-4 | TRBD1 | TGTGCCAGCAGCTCTACAGGGGGCATTTACGAGCAGTACTTC | CASSSTGGIYEQYF
. | TRBJ2-7 | TRBV18 | TRBD1 | TGTGCCAGCTCCGCGTTGCCCGGGACAGGGCCTTCCGAGCAGTACTTC | CASSALPGTGPSEQYF
once | TRBJ2-7 | TRBV6-1 | . | TGTGCCAGCAATTCCGGGTCCCACTACGAGCAGTACTTC | CASNSGSHYEQYF
. | TRBJ2-7 | TRBV6-1 | . | TGTGCCAGCAGTGACCTACACAGGGACCCTCGGGGTGATGAGCAGTACTTC | CASSDLHRDPRGDEQYF
. | TRBJ1-1 | TRBV4-3 | . | TGCGCCAGCAGCCAAGTCTTGTTTCTTAGGAACACTGAAGCTTTCTTT | CASSQVLFLRNTEAFF
. | TRBJ2-1 | TRBV30 | . | TGTGCCTGGAGGGCGGGTCTGGGAGGAAATGAGCAGTTCTTC | CAWRAGLGGNEQFF
once | TRBJ2-2 | TRBV6-1 | . | TGTGCCAGCAGTGAAGCGTCAGGGATCGGGGAGCTGTTTTTT | CASSEASGIGELFF
. | TRBJ2-2 | TRBV11-2 | TRBD2 | TGTGCCAGCAGCCGACTAACTAGCGGGAGAGGTCGGACCGGGGAGCTGTTTTTT | CASSRLTSGRGRTGELFF